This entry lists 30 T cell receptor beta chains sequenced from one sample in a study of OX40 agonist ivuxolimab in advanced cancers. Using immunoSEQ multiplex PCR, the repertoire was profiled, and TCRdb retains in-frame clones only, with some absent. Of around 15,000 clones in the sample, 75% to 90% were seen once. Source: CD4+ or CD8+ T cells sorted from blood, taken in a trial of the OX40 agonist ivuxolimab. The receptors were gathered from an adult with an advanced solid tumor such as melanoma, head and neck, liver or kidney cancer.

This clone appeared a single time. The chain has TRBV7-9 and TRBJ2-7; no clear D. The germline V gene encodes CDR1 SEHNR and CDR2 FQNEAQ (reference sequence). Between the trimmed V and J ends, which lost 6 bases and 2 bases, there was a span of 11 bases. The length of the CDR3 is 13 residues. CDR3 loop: CASSNEAAYEQYF. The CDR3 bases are TGTGCCAGCAGTAATGAAGCCGCCTACGAGCAGTACTTC.

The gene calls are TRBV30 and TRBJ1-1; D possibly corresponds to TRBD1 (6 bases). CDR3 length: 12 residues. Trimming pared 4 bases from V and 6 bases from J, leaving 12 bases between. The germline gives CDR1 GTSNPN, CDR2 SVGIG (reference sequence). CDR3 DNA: TGTGCCTGGAACAGGGAGGCGGCTGAAGCTTTCTTT. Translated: CAWNREAAEAFF.

The CDR3 loop is CASSQGGNRAAYYNEQFF. The CDR3 nucleotides are TGCGCCAGCAGTCAAGGGGGGAATCGGGCGGCCTACTACAATGAGCAGTTCTTC. This chain connects TRBV23-1 to TRBJ2-1; TRBD2 is a possible D gene (6 bases). TRBV23-1 is an open reading frame whose function is uncertain. The length of the CDR3 is 18 residues. The ends were cut back, 2 bases at V and 3 bases at J, with 20 bases in the middle.

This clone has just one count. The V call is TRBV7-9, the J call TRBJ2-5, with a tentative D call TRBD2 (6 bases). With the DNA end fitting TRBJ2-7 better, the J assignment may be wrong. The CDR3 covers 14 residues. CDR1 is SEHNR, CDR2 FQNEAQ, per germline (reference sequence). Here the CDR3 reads CASSPRDSAYEQYF. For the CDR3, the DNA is TGTGCCAGCAGCCCCCGGGACTCGGCCTACGAGCAGTACTTC.

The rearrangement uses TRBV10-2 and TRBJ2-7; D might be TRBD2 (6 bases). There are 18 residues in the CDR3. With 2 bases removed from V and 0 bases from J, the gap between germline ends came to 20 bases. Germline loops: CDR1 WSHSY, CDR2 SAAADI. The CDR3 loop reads CASSEPPGSGTSSYEQYF. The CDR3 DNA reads TGCGCCAGCAGTGAGCCCCCGGGTAGCGGTACTAGCTCCTACGAGCAGTACTTC.

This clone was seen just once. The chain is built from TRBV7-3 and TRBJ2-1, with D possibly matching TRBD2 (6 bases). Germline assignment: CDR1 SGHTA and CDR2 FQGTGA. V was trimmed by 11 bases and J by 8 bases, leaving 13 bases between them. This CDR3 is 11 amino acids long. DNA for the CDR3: TGTGCCGGGGACTCCGGGGATGAGCAGTTCTTC. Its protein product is CAGDSGDEQFF.

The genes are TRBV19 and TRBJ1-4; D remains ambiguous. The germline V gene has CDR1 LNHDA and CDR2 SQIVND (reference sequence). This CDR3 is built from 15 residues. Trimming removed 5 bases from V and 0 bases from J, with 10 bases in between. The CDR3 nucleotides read TGTGCCAGTAGTCGCGCCCTTGCAACTAATGAAAAACTGTTTTTT. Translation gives CASSRALATNEKLFF.

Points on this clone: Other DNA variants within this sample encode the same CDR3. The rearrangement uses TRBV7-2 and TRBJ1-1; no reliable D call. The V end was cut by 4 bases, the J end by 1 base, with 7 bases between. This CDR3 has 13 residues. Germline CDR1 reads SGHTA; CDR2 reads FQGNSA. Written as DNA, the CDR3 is TGTGCCAGCAGCTGGACCGAGAACACTGAAGCTTTCTTT. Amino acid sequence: CASSWTENTEAFF.

In DNA form, the CDR3 reads TGTGCCAGCAGCGCACGTCAAGGACTAACCGGAAACACCATATATTTT. Residues: CASSARQGLTGNTIYF. The rearrangement uses TRBV7-9 and TRBJ1-3, with unresolved D. Germline V gene lookup returns CDR1 SEHNR and CDR2 FQNEAQ (reference sequence). The CDR3 is 16 amino acids. Trimming stripped 5 bases from V and 4 bases from J, with 18 bases between.

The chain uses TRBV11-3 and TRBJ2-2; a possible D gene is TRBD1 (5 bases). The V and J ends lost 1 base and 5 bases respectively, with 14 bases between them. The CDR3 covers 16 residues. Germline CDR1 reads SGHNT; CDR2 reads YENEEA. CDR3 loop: CASSLVQGSVTGELFF. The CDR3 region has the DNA TGTGCCAGCAGCTTAGTCCAGGGATCTGTTACCGGGGAGCTGTTTTTT.

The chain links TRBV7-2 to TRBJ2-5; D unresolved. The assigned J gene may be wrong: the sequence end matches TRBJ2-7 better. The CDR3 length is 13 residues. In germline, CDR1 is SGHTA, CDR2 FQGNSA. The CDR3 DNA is TGTGCCAGCAGCTTAGGGAGAACCTACGAGCAGTACTTC. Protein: CASSLGRTYEQYF.

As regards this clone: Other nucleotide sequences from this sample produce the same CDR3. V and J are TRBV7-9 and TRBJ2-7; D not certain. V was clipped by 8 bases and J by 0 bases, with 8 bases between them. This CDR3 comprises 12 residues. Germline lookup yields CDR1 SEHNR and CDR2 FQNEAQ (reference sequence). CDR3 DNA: TGTGCCAGCTCGGACGGCTCCTACGAGCAGTACTTC. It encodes CASSDGSYEQYF.

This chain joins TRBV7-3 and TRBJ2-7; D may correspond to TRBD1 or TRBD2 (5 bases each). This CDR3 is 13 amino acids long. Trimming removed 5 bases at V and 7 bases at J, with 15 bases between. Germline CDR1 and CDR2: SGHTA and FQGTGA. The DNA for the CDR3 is TGTGCCAGCAGCCCAACCGGGACGGGGGAGCAGTACTTC. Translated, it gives CASSPTGTGEQYF.

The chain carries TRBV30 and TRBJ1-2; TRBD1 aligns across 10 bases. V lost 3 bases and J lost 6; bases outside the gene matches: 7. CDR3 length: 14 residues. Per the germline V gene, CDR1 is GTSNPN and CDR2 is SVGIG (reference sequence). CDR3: CAWRGTGDKDGYTF. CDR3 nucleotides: TGTGCCTGGAGGGGGACAGGGGACAAGGATGGCTACACCTTC.

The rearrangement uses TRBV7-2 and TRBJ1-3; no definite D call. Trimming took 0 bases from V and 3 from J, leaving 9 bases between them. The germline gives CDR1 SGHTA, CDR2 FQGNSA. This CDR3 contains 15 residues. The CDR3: CASSLADGGGNTIYF. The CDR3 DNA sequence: TGTGCCAGCAGCTTAGCGGATGGCGGTGGAAACACCATATATTTT.

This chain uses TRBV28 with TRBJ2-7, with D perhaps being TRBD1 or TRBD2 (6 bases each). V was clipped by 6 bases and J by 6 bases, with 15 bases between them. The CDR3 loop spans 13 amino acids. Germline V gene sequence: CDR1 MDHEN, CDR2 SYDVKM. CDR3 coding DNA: TGTGCCAGCAGGTTGGGGGGCTATCGCGAGCAGTACTTC. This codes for CASRLGGYREQYF.

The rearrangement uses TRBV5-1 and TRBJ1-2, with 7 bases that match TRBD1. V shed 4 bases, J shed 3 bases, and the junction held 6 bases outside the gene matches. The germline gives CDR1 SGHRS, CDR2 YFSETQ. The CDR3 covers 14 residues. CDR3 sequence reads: CASSPGQGDYGYTF. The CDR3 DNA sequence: TGCGCCAGCAGCCCGGGGCAGGGGGACTATGGCTACACCTTC.

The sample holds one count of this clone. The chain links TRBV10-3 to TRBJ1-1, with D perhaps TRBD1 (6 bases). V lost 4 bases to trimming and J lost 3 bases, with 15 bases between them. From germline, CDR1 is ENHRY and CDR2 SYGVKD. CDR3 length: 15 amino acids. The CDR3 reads CAISVGPQGDTEAFF. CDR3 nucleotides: TGTGCCATCAGTGTGGGGCCACAGGGCGACACTGAAGCTTTCTTT.

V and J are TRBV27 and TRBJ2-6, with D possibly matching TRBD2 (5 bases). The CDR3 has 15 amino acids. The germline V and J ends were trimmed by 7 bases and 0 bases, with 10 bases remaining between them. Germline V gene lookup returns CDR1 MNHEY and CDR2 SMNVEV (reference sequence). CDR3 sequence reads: CASTIRGSGANVLTF. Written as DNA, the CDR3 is TGTGCCAGCACGATCCGGGGCTCTGGGGCCAACGTCCTGACTTTC. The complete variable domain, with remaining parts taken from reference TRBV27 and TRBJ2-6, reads EAQVTQNPRYLITVTGKKLTVTCSQNMNHEYMSWYRQDPGLGLRQIYYSMNVEVTDKGDVPEGYKVSRKEKRNFPLILESPSPNQTSLYFCASTIRGSGANVLTFGAGSRLTVL.

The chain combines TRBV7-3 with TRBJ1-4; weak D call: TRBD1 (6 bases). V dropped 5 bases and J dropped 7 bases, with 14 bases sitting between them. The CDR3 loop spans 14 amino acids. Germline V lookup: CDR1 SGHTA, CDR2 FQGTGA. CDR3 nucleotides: TGTGCCAGCAGCCTACAGGGATGGGGTGAAAAACTGTTTTTT. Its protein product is CASSLQGWGEKLFF. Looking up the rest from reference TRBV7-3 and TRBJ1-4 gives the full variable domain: GAGVSQTPSNKVTEKGKYVELRCDPISGHTALYWYRQSLGQGPEFLIYFQGTGAADDSGLPNDRFFAVRPEGSVSTLKIQRTERGDSAVYLCASSLQGWGEKLFFGSGTQLSVL.

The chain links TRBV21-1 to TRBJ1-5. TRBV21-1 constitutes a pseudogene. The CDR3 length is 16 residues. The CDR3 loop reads CASSKCCGNSNQPQHF. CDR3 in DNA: TGTGCCAGCAGCAAATGCTGTGGGAATAGCAATCAGCCCCAGCATTTT.

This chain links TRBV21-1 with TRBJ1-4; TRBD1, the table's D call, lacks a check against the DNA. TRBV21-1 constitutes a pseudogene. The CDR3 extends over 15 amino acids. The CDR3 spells CASSKKRDIDEKLFF. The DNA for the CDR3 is TGTGCCAGCAGCAAAAAAAGAGACATAGACGAAAAACTGTTTTTT.

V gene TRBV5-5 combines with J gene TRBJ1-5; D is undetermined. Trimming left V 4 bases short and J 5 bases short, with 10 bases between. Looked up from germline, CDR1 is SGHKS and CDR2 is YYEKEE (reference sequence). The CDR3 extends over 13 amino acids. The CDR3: CASSPSDYQPQHF. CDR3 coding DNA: TGTGCCAGCAGCCCCTCCGATTATCAGCCCCAGCATTTT. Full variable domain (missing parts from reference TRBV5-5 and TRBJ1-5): DAGVTQSPTHLIKTRGQQVTLRCSPISGHKSVSWYQQVLGQGPQFIFQYYEKEERGRGNFPDRFSARQFPNYSSELNVNALLLGDSALYLCASSPSDYQPQHFGDGTRLSIL.

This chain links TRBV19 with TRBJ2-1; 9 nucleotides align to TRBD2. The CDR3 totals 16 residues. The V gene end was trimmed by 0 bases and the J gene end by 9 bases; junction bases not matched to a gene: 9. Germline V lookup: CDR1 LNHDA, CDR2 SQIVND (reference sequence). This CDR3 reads CASSIDPRVAGAEQFF. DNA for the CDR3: TGTGCCAGTAGTATAGATCCCCGGGTAGCGGGAGCTGAGCAGTTCTTC.

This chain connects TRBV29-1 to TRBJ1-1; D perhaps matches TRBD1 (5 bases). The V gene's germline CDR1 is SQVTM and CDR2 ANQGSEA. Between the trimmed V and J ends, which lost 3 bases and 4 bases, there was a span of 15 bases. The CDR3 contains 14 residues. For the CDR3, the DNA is TGCAGCGTTGACCAGGTCAGGGTAAGCACTGAAGCTTTCTTT. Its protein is CSVDQVRVSTEAFF.

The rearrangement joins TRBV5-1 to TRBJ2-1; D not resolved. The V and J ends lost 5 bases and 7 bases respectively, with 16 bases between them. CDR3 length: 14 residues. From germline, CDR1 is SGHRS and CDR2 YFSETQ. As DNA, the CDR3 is TGCGCCAGCAGTCCCACGTGGGTGGGTAATGAGCAGTTCTTC. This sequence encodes CASSPTWVGNEQFF.

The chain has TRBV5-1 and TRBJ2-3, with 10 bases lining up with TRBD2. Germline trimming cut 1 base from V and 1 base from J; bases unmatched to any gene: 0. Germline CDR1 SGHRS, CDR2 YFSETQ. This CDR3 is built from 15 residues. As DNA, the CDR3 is TGCGCCAGCAGCTTGAGCGGGGGGGGCACAGATACGCAGTATTTT. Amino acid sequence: CASSLSGGGTDTQYF.

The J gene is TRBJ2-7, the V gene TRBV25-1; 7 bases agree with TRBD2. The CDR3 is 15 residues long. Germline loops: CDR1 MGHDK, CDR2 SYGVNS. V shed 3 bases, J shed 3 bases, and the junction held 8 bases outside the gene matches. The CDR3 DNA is TGTGCCAGCAGTGACCCCCTAGCGGCCGTCTACGAGCAGTACTTC. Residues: CASSDPLAAVYEQYF.

CDR3 sequence: CASSVAPRLANEQFF. CDR3 in DNA: TGTGCCAGCAGCGTAGCGCCCCGACTAGCCAATGAGCAGTTCTTC. The V and J genes are TRBV9 and TRBJ2-1, with TRBD2 matching 7 bases. In germline, CDR1 is SGDLS, CDR2 YYNGEE. The CDR3 consists of 15 residues. J lost 6 bases, V lost 0 bases, and 6 bases had no gene match. Based on the CDR3 plus reference TRBV9 and TRBJ2-1, the full variable domain is DSGVTQTPKHLITATGQRVTLRCSPRSGDLSVYWYQQSLDQGLQFLIQYYNGEERAKGNILERFSAQQFPDLHSELNLSSLELGDSALYFCASSVAPRLANEQFFGPGTRLTVL.

In DNA form, the CDR3 reads TGTGCCAGCAGCTTCCATAGGGACAGGGCCTACGAGCAGTACTTC. Translation: CASSFHRDRAYEQYF. This chain joins TRBV7-9 and TRBJ2-7; 9 nucleotides align to TRBD1. Germline CDR1 reads SEHNR; CDR2 reads FQNEAQ (reference sequence). Trimming cost V 3 bases and J 2 bases; bases outside gene matches: 5. The CDR3 is made up of 15 amino acids.